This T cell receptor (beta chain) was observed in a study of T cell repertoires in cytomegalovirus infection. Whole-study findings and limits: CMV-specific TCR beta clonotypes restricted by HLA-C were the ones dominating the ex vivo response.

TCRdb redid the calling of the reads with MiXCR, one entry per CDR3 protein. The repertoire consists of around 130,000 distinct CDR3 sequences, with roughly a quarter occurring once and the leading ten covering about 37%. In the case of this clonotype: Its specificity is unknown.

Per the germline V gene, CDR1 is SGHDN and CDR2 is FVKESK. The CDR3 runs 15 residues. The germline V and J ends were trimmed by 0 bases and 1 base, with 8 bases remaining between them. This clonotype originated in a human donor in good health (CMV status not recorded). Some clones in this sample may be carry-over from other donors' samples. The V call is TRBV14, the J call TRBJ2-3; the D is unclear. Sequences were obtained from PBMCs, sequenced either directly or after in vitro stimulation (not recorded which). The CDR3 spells CASSQDTRRTDTQYF. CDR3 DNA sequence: TGTGCCAGCAGCCAAGATACCCGTCGCACAGATACGCAGTATTTT.